Below are 10 T cell receptor beta chains sequenced from a single sample in a study of shared clonotypes between healthy human individuals (dated by TCRdb to about 2020). Libraries came from the immunoSEQ multiplex PCR assay. TCRdb re-hosts the immuneACCESS table, in-frame sequences only. Its copies lack some clones; in the studies checked, an unresolved V gene accounts for under half of them, and the cause for the rest is not known. The sample table records more than 500,000 clones; roughly 95% of these occur just once. Nearly 0.065% of the sample belongs to the ten largest clones. Sequencing was performed on naive CD4+ T cells sorted from blood. This specimen's cell subset or site label, interpreted: CD45RA+ positively selected. These receptors all stem from a woman in her twenties or thirties in good health.

V usage is TRBV11-2 and J usage is TRBJ2-7; the match to TRBD1 covers 7 bases. This CDR3 has 16 amino acids. Germline V gene lookup returns CDR1 SGHAT and CDR2 FQNNGV. J was trimmed by 11 bases and V by 1 base; bases with no gene match: 17. For the CDR3, the DNA is TGTGCCAGCAGCTTAGGTCAGCAAGGGGGCCAAGTCGTCGAGTACTTC. It encodes CASSLGQQGGQVVEYF.

The V gene is TRBV28, the J gene TRBJ1-6; TRBD1 aligns across 7 bases. CDR1 MDHEN and CDR2 SYDVKM come from the germline V gene. Unmatched junction bases numbered 8, after V lost 5 bases and J lost 7 bases. CDR3 length equals 15 residues. This chain's CDR3 is CASSRKQGMNSPLHF. CDR3 DNA: TGTGCCAGCAGTCGCAAACAGGGGATGAATTCACCCCTCCACTTT. The variable domain in full, completed from reference TRBV28 and TRBJ1-6, reads DVKVTQSSRYLVKRTGEKVFLECVQDMDHENMFWYRQDPGLGLRLIYFSYDVKMKEKGDIPEGYSVSREKKERFSLILESASTNQTSMYLCASSRKQGMNSPLHFGNGTRLTVT.

The rearrangement links TRBV11-3 to TRBJ1-1; D gene unclear. Germline assignment: CDR1 SGHNT and CDR2 YENEEA. This CDR3 is 14 amino acids long. Trimming took 5 bases from V and 1 from J, leaving 11 bases between them. DNA of the CDR3: TGTGCCAGCAGCCCCTCGGGAGGGAACACTGAAGCTTTCTTT. Amino acids: CASSPSGGNTEAFF.

The gene calls are TRBV2 and TRBJ2-7, with 9 bases identical to TRBD1. Trimming removed 5 bases from V and 6 bases from J; junction bases left unmatched: 11. CDR1 SNHLY and CDR2 FYNNEI come from the germline V gene. CDR3 length equals 15 residues. For the CDR3, the DNA is TGTGCCAGCAGTAAAACCGGGACAGGGTCCCTCGAGCAGTACTTC. Amino acids: CASSKTGTGSLEQYF.

The chain carries TRBV28 and TRBJ2-7; TRBD1 or TRBD2 may be the D gene (5 bases each). Germline CDR1 and CDR2: MDHEN and SYDVKM. V lost 7 bases and J 5 bases, leaving 24 bases between the germline ends. The CDR3 sequence is 16 residues long. In nucleotides, the CDR3 is TGTGCCAGCACCCCTCTCACCGGGACCCGCGACCACGAGCAGTACTTC. As protein: CASTPLTGTRDHEQYF.

The chain is built from TRBV6-4 and TRBJ1-4; maybe TRBD1 (5 bases). The V end was cut by 7 bases, the J end by 5 bases, with 14 bases between. The CDR3 has 14 residues. The germline gives CDR1 MRHNA, CDR2 SNTAGT. The CDR3 reads CASITDSVNEKLFF. DNA of the CDR3: TGTGCCAGCATCACCGACAGCGTCAATGAAAAACTGTTTTTT.

V and J are TRBV19 and TRBJ2-7; TRBD2 matches at 9 bases. The V segment lost 5 bases and the J segment 2 bases; nucleotides outside the gene matches: 7. Germline CDR1 and CDR2: LNHDA and SQIVND (reference sequence). This CDR3 region has 15 residues. The CDR3 DNA sequence: TGTGCCAGTAGTTCCAGACTAGCGGCCGCCTACGAGCAGTACTTC. Its protein product is CASSSRLAAAYEQYF.

This CDR3 reads CASSVGGGGQPQHF. CDR3 coding DNA: TGTGCCAGCAGCGTAGGTGGGGGCGGTCAGCCCCAGCATTTT. J is TRBJ1-5 and V is TRBV9, with TRBD1 as a possible D gene (6 bases). Trimming cost V 0 bases and J 6 bases, with 10 bases left between them. Germline V gene lookup returns CDR1 SGDLS and CDR2 YYNGEE. The CDR3 is made up of 14 amino acids.

V gene TRBV7-3 combines with J gene TRBJ2-7; 9 bases agree with TRBD2. The V gene's germline CDR1 is SGHTA and CDR2 FQGTGA. The CDR3 is 15 amino acids. After removal of 5 bases from V and 0 bases from J, the junction contained 5 bases not matched to a gene. The CDR3 spells CASSHSGGNSYEQYF. DNA for the CDR3: TGTGCCAGCAGCCACAGCGGGGGGAACTCCTACGAGCAGTACTTC. Full variable domain (missing parts from reference TRBV7-3 and TRBJ2-7): GAGVSQTPSNKVTEKGKYVELRCDPISGHTALYWYRQSLGQGPEFLIYFQGTGAADDSGLPNDRFFAVRPEGSVSTLKIQRTERGDSAVYLCASSHSGGNSYEQYFGPGTRLTVT.

The V call is TRBV5-1, the J call TRBJ2-7, with D unclear. Trimming left V 0 bases short and J 0 bases short, with 10 bases between. Germline CDR1 is SGHRS and CDR2 is YFSETQ. CDR3 length: 15 amino acids. CDR3 DNA sequence: TGCGCCAGCAGCTTGGAGGGCAGTCACTCCTACGAGCAGTACTTC. It is translated as CASSLEGSHSYEQYF.